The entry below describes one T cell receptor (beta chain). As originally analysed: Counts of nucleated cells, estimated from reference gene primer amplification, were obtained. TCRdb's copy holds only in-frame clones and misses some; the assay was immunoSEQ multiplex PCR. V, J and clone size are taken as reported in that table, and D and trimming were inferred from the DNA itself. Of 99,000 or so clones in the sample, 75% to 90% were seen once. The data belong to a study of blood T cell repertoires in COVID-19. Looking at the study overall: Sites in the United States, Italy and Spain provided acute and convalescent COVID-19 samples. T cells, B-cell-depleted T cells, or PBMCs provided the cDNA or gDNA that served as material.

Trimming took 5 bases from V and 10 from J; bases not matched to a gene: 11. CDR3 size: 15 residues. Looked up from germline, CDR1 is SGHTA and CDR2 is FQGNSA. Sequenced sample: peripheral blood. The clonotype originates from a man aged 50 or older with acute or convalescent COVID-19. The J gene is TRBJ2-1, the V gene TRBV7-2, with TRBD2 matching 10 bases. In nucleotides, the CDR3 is TGTGCCAGCAGCCGCGCTAGCGGGAGAAGGAGCGAGCAGTTCTTC. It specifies CASSRASGRRSEQFF.